A single sample is the source of the 19 T cell receptor beta chains below, sequenced in a study of T cell responses to AZD1222 COVID-19 vaccine. The table came from immunoSEQ multiplex PCR; TCRdb's copy has only in-frame clones and leaves some out. Seen here are some 140,000 clones, over 85% observed once, and the top ten hold under 4%. This specimen was peripheral blood, taken on day 0 of AZD1222 vaccination. The receptors stem from an adult in good health.

The chain recombines TRBV19 with TRBJ1-1; D gene unclear. Germline V lookup: CDR1 LNHDA, CDR2 SQIVND (reference sequence). Deletions cut 4 bases from V and 4 bases from J, with 10 bases between. This CDR3 region has 13 residues. As DNA, the CDR3 is TGTGCCAGTAGTAGGAACAAGGTCACTGAAGCTTTCTTT. Encoded protein: CASSRNKVTEAFF.

The chain carries TRBV5-5 and TRBJ1-4; D is unclear. From germline, CDR1 is SGHKS and CDR2 YYEKEE (reference sequence). V dropped 3 bases and J dropped 10 bases, with 13 bases sitting between them. This CDR3 comprises 13 residues. This CDR3 is CASSSVQAPKLFF. In nucleotides, the CDR3 is TGTGCCAGCAGCTCGGTCCAGGCCCCAAAACTGTTTTTT.

The J gene is TRBJ2-1, the V gene TRBV9; D is perhaps TRBD1 or TRBD2 (5 bases each). The germline gives CDR1 SGDLS, CDR2 YYNGEE. V was trimmed by 3 bases and J by 0 bases, leaving 13 bases between them. This CDR3 spans 16 amino acids. The CDR3 nucleotides are TGTGCCAGCAGCGCCCGGGACGGCCGCTCCTACAATGAGCAGTTCTTC. The encoded protein is CASSARDGRSYNEQFF.

The chain is built from TRBV3-1 (or the pseudogene TRBV3-2) and TRBJ1-2; TRBD1 might be the D (5 bases). This CDR3 is 13 amino acids long. V lost 1 base, J lost 6 bases, and 9 bases lay in between. Germline CDR1 and CDR2: LGHDT and YNNKEL (reference sequence). The CDR3 spells CASSQGGAHGYTF. As DNA, the CDR3 is TGTGCCAGCAGCCAAGGTGGGGCCCATGGCTACACCTTC.

V is TRBV2 and J is TRBJ1-1; D is possibly TRBD1 (6 bases). The V end lost 3 bases, the J end lost 5 bases, and 13 bases lay between the germline ends. The CDR3 extends over 14 amino acids. Germline V gives CDR1 SNHLY, CDR2 FYNNEI. In DNA, the CDR3 is TGTGCCAGCAGTGATACGGGGGGCGAGACTGAAGCTTTCTTT. The encoded protein is CASSDTGGETEAFF. Looking up the rest from reference TRBV2 and TRBJ1-1 gives the full variable domain: EPEVTQTPSHQVTQMGQEVILRCVPISNHLYFYWYRQILGQKVEFLVSFYNNEISEKSEIFDDQFSVERPDGSNFTLKIRSTKLEDSAMYFCASSDTGGETEAFFGQGTRLTVV.

This chain uses TRBV7-9 with TRBJ1-2, with TRBD1 identical over 9 bases. The CDR3 has 15 amino acids. The V gene's germline CDR1 is SEHNR and CDR2 FQNEAQ (reference sequence). The J segment lost 4 bases and the V segment lost 2 bases, leaving 5 bases of the junction unmatched. CDR3 coding DNA: TGTGCCAGCAGCTTATGGGACAGGGAGGGCTATGGCTACACCTTC. Its protein product is CASSLWDREGYGYTF.

The gene calls are TRBV7-2 and TRBJ1-5, with a weak D call TRBD1 (6 bases). CDR3 length: 15 residues. Germline CDR1 reads SGHTA; CDR2 reads FQGNSA. V shed 0 bases and J shed 3 bases, with 9 bases lying between them. The CDR3 region is CASSLAGQLNQPQHF. DNA for the CDR3: TGTGCCAGCAGCTTAGCCGGACAGCTCAATCAGCCCCAGCATTTT.

CDR3 DNA sequence: TGCAGCGTTGATACGGGGGGTACGCAGTATTTT. Protein: CSVDTGGTQYF. The chain links TRBV29-1 to TRBJ2-3, with 7 bases identical to TRBD2. Germline CDR1 reads SQVTM; CDR2 reads ANQGSEA. The CDR3 extends over 11 amino acids. V trimming: 3 bases; J trimming: 8 bases; junction bases outside the gene matches: 2.

The V gene is TRBV13, the J gene TRBJ2-6; 8 nucleotides agree with TRBD1. The CDR3 runs to 14 residues. J lost 6 bases, V lost 5 bases, and 3 bases had no gene match. The germline V gene encodes CDR1 PRHDT and CDR2 FYEKMQ (reference sequence). The CDR3 spells CASSQGQEANVLTF. The CDR3 coding sequence is TGTGCCAGCAGCCAGGGACAGGAGGCCAACGTCCTGACTTTC.

The chain links TRBV5-1 to TRBJ1-2; D is unresolved. Deletions cut 1 base from V and 8 bases from J, with 9 bases between. CDR3 size: 12 residues. The germline gives CDR1 SGHRS, CDR2 YFSETQ. This CDR3 is CASSLLGEGYTF. The CDR3 DNA reads TGCGCCAGCAGCTTGCTTGGGGAGGGCTACACCTTC.

The chain is built from TRBV7-6 and TRBJ2-2; D is possibly TRBD1 (6 bases). Trimming pared 3 bases from V and 0 bases from J, leaving 11 bases between. This CDR3 spans 16 amino acids. Germline V gene lookup returns CDR1 SGHVS and CDR2 FNYEAQ. CDR3 nucleotide sequence: TGTGCCAGCAGCTTGGACAGTGGTGCGAACACCGGGGAGCTGTTTTTT. This codes for CASSLDSGANTGELFF. Supplemented by reference TRBV7-6 and TRBJ2-2, the full variable domain reads GAGVSQSPRYKVTKRGQDVALRCDPISGHVSLYWYRQALGQGPEFLTYFNYEAQQDKSGLPNDRFSAERPEGSISTLTIQRTEQRDSAMYRCASSLDSGANTGELFFGEGSRLTVL.

For the CDR3, the DNA is TGTGCCAGCAGTTCCAGGCTCTCACCCCTCCACTTT. Protein sequence: CASSSRLSPLHF. The chain uses TRBV28 and TRBJ1-6, with D unresolved. This CDR3 spans 12 amino acids. Germline lookup yields CDR1 MDHEN and CDR2 SYDVKM. The V end was cut by 4 bases, the J end by 10 bases, with 8 bases between.

The chain has TRBV18 and TRBJ1-1; 9 bases agree with TRBD1. This CDR3 is built from 18 residues. CDR1 is KGHSH and CDR2 is LQKENI in the germline V gene. V dropped 3 bases and J dropped 0; count of bases not matched to a gene: 11. The CDR3 DNA is TGTGCCAGCTCACCTCAACTTCCGGGACAGGGTATGAACACTGAAGCTTTCTTT. Its translation is CASSPQLPGQGMNTEAFF.

The genes are TRBV4-1 and TRBJ2-1; 8 nucleotides line up with TRBD2. Unmatched junction bases numbered 13, after V lost 1 base and J lost 5 bases. Germline V gene lookup returns CDR1 MGHRA and CDR2 YSYEKL. The CDR3 has 18 amino acids. The CDR3 protein is CASSQVDMGLVSHNEQFF. DNA of the CDR3: TGCGCCAGCAGCCAAGTTGACATGGGACTAGTGAGCCACAATGAGCAGTTCTTC.

The chain combines TRBV19 with TRBJ1-5; no firm D call. CDR3 length: 19 amino acids. Germline V gene sequence: CDR1 LNHDA, CDR2 SQIVND (reference sequence). The V end was cut by 6 bases, the J end by 0 bases, with 24 bases between. CDR3 nucleotides: TGTGCCAGTAGGTCTTTAGCCGTCCCGGACGGGCATAGCAATCAGCCCCAGCATTTT. Amino acids: CASRSLAVPDGHSNQPQHF.

J is TRBJ2-3 and V is TRBV7-9, with 8 bases aligning to TRBD2. The V segment lost 5 bases and the J segment 4 bases; nucleotides outside the gene matches: 11. The CDR3 spans 16 residues. Germline loops: CDR1 SEHNR, CDR2 FQNEAQ (reference sequence). The DNA of the CDR3 is TGTGCCAGCAGCCCGAACTCCGGGACTAGAGCAGATACGCAGTATTTT. This gives the protein CASSPNSGTRADTQYF. Variable domain in full (rest from reference TRBV7-9 and TRBJ2-3): DTGVSQNPRHKITKRGQNVTFRCDPISEHNRLYWYRQTLGQGPEFLTYFQNEAQLEKSRLLSDRFSAERPKGSFSTLEIQRTEQGDSAMYLCASSPNSGTRADTQYFGPGTRLTVL.

The genes are TRBV3-1 (or the pseudogene TRBV3-2) and TRBJ2-2; D unclear. Trimming shortened V by 2 bases and J by 4 bases, and 8 bases separated the two germline ends. The CDR3 extends over 14 amino acids. Germline V gene sequence: CDR1 LGHDT, CDR2 YNNKEL (reference sequence). DNA of the CDR3: TGTGCCAGCAGCCAACCAGTAAGCACCGGGGAGCTGTTTTTT. Protein: CASSQPVSTGELFF.

The gene calls are TRBV19 and TRBJ1-1; TRBD1 is a possible D gene (5 bases). The CDR3 has 13 residues. CDR1 LNHDA and CDR2 SQIVND come from the germline V gene (reference sequence). Deletions cut 5 bases from V and 3 bases from J, with 10 bases between. CDR3 loop: CASSFQGDTEAFF. DNA of the CDR3: TGTGCCAGTAGTTTTCAAGGGGACACTGAAGCTTTCTTT.

The chain links TRBV25-1 to TRBJ2-4, with a weak D call TRBD1 (6 bases). CDR1 is MGHDK and CDR2 is SYGVNS in the germline V gene. The CDR3 is 15 residues long. Deletions cut 2 bases from V and 0 bases from J, with 8 bases between. The CDR3 DNA reads as TGTGCCAGCAGTGAAGGGGGCGAAGCCAAAAACATTCAGTACTTC. Protein: CASSEGGEAKNIQYF.